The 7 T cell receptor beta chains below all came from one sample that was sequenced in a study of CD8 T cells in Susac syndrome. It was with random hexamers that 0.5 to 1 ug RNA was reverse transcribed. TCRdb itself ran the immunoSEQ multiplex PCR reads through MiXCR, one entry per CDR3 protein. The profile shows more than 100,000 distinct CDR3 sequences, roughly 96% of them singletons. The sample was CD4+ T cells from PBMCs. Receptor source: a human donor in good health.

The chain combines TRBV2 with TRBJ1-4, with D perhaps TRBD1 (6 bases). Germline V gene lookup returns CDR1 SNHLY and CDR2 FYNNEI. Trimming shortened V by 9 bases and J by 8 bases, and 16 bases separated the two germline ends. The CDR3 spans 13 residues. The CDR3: CARGGTGGEKLFF. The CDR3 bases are TGTGCCAGAGGGGGAACCGGAGGGGAAAAACTGTTTTTT.

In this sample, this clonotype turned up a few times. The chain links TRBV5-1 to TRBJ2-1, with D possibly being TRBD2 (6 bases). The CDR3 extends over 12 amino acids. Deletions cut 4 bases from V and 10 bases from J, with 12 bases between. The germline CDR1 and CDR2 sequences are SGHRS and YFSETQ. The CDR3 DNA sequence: TGCGCCAGCAGCCTTACGGGGGTAGAGCAGTTCTTC. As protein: CASSLTGVEQFF.

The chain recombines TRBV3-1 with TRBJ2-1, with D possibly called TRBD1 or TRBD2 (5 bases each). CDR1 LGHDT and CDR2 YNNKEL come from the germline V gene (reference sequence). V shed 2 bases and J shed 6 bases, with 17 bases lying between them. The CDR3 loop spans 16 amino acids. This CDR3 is CASSQTGTRTTNEQFF. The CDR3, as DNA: TGTGCCAGCAGCCAAACCGGGACCCGCACTACCAATGAGCAGTTCTTC.

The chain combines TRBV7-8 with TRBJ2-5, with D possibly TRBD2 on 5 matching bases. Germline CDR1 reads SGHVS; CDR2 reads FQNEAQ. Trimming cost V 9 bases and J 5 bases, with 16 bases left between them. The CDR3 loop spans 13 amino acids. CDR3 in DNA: TGTGCCAGTTACCCGATTCGGGGTGAGACCCAGTACTTC. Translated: CASYPIRGETQYF.

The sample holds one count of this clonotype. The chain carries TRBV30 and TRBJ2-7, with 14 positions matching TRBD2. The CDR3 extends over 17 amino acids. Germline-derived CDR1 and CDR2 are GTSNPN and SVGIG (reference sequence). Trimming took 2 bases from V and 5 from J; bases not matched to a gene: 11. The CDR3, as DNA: TGTGCCTGGAGTAGACAACGGACTAGCGGGAGGAGGGACGAGCAGTACTTC. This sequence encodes CAWSRQRTSGRRDEQYF.

The CDR3 nucleotides read TGTGCCACCAGCTCAGGGGGCGGCTTCCTCTATGGCTACACCTTC. This translates into CATSSGGGFLYGYTF. J is TRBJ1-2 and V is TRBV24-1; 8 nucleotides agree with TRBD1. The CDR3 is 15 amino acids. Germline lookup yields CDR1 KGHDR and CDR2 SFDVKD. With V trimmed by 7 bases and J by 4 bases, 10 bases remained unmatched.

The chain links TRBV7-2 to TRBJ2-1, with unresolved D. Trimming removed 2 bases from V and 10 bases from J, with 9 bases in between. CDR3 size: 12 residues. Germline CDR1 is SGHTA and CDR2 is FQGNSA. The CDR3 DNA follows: TGTGCCAGCAGCTTATATGCAGGAGAGCAGTTCTTC. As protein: CASSLYAGEQFF.